The entry below gives a single T cell receptor (beta chain) sequence along with its context. The specificity of this receptor is unknown. No qualities accompany the bases; no much larger clone lies one base away. A MiSeq instrument was used for deep resolution sequencing, which targeted depths ranging from 1 in 1 million up to 1 in 200,000 T cells, with coverage averaging 10x for each clonotype. The immunoSEQ hsTCRB Kit was used to generate the TCR beta libraries. The source study handled its data this way. ImmunoSEQ Data Assistant and ImmunoSEQ Analyzer were used for data analysis, and V, D and J genes were assigned according to IMGT definitions. Clonality, which ranges from 0 to 1, was calculated by subtracting the normalized Shannon entropy of productive rearrangement frequencies from one. Only overrepresented clonotypes making up at least 0.05% of each patient's repertoire were included in the public clonotype analysis. Thirteen repertoires from age-matched healthy donors, obtained from immuneACCESS, served as clonality controls. TCRdb stores this immuneACCESS table with in-frame sequences only. Part of the clones is absent; in the studies checked, under half of the shortfall reflects unresolved V genes, and no reason is known for the rest. The V and J calls and clone size are taken from that table; D and trimming were inferred from the DNA. The sample has 300,000 to 400,000 clones on record, over 60% of them singletons. Clones ranked in the top ten supply under 8% of the sample.

The data are from a study of cytotoxic CD8 clonotypes in ibrutinib-treated CLL (dated by TCRdb to about 2021). About the investigation overall: The cohort included some 14 treatment-naive and some twelve relapsed/refractory patients; some 18 were IGHV unmutated. Responses were partial in around 25 patients and complete in 2; after median around 65 months follow-up, around 14 stayed in remission and roughly twelve progressed. The response samples were drawn at a median of approximately 11 months into treatment, with a range of roughly 6 to 40 months. An average of about 260,000 productive templates and tens of thousands of productive rearrangements was obtained per sample. Longitudinal samples were obtainable from about 30% of the roughly 86 participants in the trial. Cryopreserved peripheral blood mononuclear cells were collected before treatment, at response, and at either disease progression or sustained remission. Every remission and progressive disease sample was obtained while ibrutinib was still being received by the patients.

Beyond this particular receptor, the publication reports: Public clonotypes were rare and either shrank or stayed stable during treatment, and the rise in clonality at ibrutinib response reflected expansion of private clonotypes. Baseline clonality exceeded that of age-matched healthy donors and correlated strongly with circulating CD8+ T-cell counts. An increase in clonality was observed at ibrutinib response, with clonality remaining stable during sustained remission and falling back toward baseline at progression. Sustained-remission and progressing patients did not have matched sampling times, and lymph node repertoires were not examined.

For TCR beta library preparation, around 2 micrograms of genomic DNA were isolated from cryopreserved PBMCs. Longitudinal blood samples from CLL patients on ibrutinib monotherapy were analyzed using high-throughput TCR beta sequencing. The patients took part in an open-label, single-center phase 2 trial of ibrutinib monotherapy. This material consisted of PBMCs, taken after 36 months of ibrutinib treatment. The TCR comes from a human donor with chronic lymphocytic leukemia.

The CDR3 amino acid sequence is: CASSLEWDRGETQYF. The nucleotide sequence reads as follows: TGCGCCAGCAGCTTGGAATGGGACAGGGGGGAGACCCAGTACTTC. The chain is made from TRBV5-1 and TRBJ2-5, with 11 bases aligning to TRBD1. Germline trimming: 0 bases from V, 5 bases from J; junction bases outside gene matches: 3. The CDR3 starts with the cysteine, ends with the phenylalanine, and has 15 residues. Solely the CDR3 DNA is kept, with 45 bases framed from the first base. The germline V gene specifies SGHRS as CDR1 and YFSETQ as CDR2.